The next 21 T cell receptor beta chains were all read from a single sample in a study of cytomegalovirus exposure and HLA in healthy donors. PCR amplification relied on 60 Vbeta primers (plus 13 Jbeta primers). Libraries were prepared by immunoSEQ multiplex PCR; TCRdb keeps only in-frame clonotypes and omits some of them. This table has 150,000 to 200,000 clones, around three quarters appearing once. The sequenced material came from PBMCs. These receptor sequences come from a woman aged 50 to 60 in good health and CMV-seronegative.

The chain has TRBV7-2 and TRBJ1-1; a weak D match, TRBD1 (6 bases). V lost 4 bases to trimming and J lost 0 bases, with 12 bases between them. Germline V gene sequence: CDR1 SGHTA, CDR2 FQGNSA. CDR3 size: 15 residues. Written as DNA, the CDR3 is TGTGCCAGCAGCTGGCAGGGGACCATGAACACTGAAGCTTTCTTT. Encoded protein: CASSWQGTMNTEAFF.

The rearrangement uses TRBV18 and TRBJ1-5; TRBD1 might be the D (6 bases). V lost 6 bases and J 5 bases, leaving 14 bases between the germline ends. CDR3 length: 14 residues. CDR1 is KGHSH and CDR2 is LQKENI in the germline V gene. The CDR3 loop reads CASSGDRQDQPQHF. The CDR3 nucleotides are TGTGCCAGCTCGGGTGACAGGCAAGATCAGCCCCAGCATTTT.

The CDR3 DNA reads as TGTGCCAGCAGTGCAACCTCAGGGTACGCTAACTATGGCTACACCTTC. Translated: CASSATSGYANYGYTF. This chain links TRBV2 with TRBJ1-2; TRBD1 might be the D (5 bases). V lost 4 bases and J 0 bases, leaving 15 bases between the germline ends. The germline V gene encodes CDR1 SNHLY and CDR2 FYNNEI. This CDR3 has 16 amino acids.

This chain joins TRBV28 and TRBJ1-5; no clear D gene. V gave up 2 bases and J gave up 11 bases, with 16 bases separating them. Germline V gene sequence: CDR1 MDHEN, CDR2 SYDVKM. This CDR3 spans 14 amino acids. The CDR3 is CASSLLSTGVTQHF. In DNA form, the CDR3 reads TGTGCCAGCAGTTTACTGAGTACGGGTGTGACCCAGCATTTT. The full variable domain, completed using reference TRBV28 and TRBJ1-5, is DVKVTQSSRYLVKRTGEKVFLECVQDMDHENMFWYRQDPGLGLRLIYFSYDVKMKEKGDIPEGYSVSREKKERFSLILESASTNQTSMYLCASSLLSTGVTQHFGDGTRLSIL.

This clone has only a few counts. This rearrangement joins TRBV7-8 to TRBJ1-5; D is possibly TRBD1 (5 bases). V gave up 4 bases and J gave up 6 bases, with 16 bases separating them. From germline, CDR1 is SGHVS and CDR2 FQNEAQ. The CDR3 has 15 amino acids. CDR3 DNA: TGTGCCAGCAGCTCACTTGGGGGGTCTCCTCAGCCCCAGCATTTT. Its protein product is CASSSLGGSPQPQHF.

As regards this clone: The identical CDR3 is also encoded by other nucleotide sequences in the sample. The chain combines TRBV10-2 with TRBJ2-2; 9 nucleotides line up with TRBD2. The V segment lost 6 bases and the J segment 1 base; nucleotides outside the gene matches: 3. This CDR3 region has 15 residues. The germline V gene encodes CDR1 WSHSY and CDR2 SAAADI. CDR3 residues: CASSVSGGNTGELFF. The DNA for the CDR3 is TGCGCCAGCAGCGTTAGCGGGGGGAACACCGGGGAGCTGTTTTTT.

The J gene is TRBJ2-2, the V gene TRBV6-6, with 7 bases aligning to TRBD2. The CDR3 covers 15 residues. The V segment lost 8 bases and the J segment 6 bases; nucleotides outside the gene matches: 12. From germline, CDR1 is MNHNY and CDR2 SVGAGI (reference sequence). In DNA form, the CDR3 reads TGTGCCAGCGGGTGGATAACCGGGGGGTCCGGGGAGCTGTTTTTT. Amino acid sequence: CASGWITGGSGELFF.

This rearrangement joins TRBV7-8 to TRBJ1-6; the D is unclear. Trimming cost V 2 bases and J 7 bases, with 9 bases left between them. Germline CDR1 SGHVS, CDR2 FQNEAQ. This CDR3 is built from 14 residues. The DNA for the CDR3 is TGTGCCAGCAGCTTAAGAGCAAACAATTCACCCCTCCACTTT. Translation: CASSLRANNSPLHF.

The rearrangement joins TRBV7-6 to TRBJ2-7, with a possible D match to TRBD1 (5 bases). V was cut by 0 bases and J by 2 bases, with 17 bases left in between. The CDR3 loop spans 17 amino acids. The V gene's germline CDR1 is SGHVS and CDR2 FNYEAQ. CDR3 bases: TGTGCCAGCAGCTTAGCTTTGGGGCAGCAACTTACCTACGAGCAGTACTTC. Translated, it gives CASSLALGQQLTYEQYF.

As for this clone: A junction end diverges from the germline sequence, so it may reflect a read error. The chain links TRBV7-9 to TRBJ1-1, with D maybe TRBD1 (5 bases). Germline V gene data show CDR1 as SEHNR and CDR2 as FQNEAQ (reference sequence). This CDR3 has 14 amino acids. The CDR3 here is CSSSPSGVGTEAFF. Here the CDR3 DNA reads TGTTCCAGCAGCCCCTCGGGGGTGGGAACTGAAGCTTTCTTT.

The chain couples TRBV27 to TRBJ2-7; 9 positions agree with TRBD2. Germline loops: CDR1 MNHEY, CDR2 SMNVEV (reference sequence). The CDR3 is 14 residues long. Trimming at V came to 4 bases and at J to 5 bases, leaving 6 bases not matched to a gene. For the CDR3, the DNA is TGTGCCAGCAGTTCGGTAGCGGGAGCCAACGAGCAGTACTTC. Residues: CASSSVAGANEQYF.

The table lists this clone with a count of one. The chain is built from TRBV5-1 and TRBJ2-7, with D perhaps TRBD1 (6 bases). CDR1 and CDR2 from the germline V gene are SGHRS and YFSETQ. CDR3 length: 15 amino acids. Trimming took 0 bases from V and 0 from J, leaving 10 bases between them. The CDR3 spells CASSLDWGHSYEQYF. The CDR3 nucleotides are TGCGCCAGCAGCTTGGACTGGGGACACTCCTACGAGCAGTACTTC.

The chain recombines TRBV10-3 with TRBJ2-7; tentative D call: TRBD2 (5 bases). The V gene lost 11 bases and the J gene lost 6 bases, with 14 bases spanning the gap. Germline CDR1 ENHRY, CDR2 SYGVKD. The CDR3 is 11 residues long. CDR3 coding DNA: TGTGCCGCCGCCCGCGGGCCCGAGCAGTACTTC. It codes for CAAARGPEQYF.

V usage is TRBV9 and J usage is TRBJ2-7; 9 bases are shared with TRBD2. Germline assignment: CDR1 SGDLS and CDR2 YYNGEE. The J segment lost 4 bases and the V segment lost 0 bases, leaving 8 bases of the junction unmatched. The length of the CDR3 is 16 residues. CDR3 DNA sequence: TGTGCCAGCAGCGTAGGTCTTCTCGCGGGAGGGTACGAGCAGTACTTC. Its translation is CASSVGLLAGGYEQYF.

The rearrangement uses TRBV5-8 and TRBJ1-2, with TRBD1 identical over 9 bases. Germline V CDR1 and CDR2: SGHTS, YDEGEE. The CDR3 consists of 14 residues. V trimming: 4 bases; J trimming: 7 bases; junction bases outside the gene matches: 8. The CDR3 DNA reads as TGTGCCAGCAGCCGAGGACAGGGGTTCCTTGGCTACACCTTC. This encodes CASSRGQGFLGYTF.

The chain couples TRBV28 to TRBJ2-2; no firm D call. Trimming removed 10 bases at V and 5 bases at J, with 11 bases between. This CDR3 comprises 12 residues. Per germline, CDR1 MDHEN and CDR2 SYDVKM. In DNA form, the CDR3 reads TGTGCCACCATCGGGTGGACCGGGGAGCTGTTTTTT. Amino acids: CATIGWTGELFF. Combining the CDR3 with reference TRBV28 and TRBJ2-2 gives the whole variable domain DVKVTQSSRYLVKRTGEKVFLECVQDMDHENMFWYRQDPGLGLRLIYFSYDVKMKEKGDIPEGYSVSREKKERFSLILESASTNQTSMYLCATIGWTGELFFGEGSRLTVL.

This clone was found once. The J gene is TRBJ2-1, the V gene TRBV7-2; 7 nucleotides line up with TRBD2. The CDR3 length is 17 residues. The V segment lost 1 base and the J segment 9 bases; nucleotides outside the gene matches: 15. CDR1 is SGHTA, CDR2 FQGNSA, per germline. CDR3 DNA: TGTGCCAGCAGCTTAGTACGGACTAGTGGGGGAGGGCCTGAGCAGTTCTTC. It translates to CASSLVRTSGGGPEQFF.

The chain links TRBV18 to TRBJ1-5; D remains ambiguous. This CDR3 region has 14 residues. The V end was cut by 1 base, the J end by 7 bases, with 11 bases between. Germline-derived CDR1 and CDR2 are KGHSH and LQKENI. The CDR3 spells CASSPLEGVQPQHF. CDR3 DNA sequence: TGTGCCAGCTCACCACTAGAGGGTGTGCAGCCCCAGCATTTT.

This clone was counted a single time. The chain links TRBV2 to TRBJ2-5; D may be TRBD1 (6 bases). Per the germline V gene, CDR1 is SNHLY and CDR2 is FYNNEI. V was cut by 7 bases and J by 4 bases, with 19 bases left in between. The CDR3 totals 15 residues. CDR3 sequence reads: CASTSGQGQSETQYF. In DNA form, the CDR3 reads TGTGCCAGCACTTCTGGGCAGGGGCAGTCAGAGACCCAGTACTTC. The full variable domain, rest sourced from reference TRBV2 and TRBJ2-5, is EPEVTQTPSHQVTQMGQEVILRCVPISNHLYFYWYRQILGQKVEFLVSFYNNEISEKSEIFDDQFSVERPDGSNFTLKIRSTKLEDSAMYFCASTSGQGQSETQYFGPGTRLLVL.

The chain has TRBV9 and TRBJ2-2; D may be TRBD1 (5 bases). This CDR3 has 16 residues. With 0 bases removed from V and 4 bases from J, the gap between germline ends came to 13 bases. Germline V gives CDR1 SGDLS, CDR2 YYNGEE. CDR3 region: CASSVEGRVPTGELFF. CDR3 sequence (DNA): TGTGCCAGCAGCGTAGAGGGCAGGGTCCCCACCGGGGAGCTGTTTTTT.

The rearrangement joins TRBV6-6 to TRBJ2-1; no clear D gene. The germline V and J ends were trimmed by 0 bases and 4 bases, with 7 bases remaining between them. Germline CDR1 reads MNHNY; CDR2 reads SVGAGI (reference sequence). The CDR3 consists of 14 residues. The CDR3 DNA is TGTGCCAGCAGTTACTCGCCCAGATACAATGAGCAGTTCTTC. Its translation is CASSYSPRYNEQFF.